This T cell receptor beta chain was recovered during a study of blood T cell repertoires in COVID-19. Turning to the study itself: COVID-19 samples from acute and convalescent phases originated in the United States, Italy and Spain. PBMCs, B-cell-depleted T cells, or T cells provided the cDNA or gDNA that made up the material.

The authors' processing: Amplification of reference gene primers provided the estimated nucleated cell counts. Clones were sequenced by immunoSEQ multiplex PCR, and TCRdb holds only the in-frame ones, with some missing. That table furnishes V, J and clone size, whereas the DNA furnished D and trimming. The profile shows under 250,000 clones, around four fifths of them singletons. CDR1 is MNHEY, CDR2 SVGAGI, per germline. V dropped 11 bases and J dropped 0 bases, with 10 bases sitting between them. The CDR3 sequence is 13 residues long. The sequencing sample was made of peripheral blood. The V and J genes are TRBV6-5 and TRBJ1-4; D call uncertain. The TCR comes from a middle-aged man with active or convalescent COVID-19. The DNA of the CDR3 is TGTGCCGGGAGAGTTGCAACTAATGAAAAACTGTTTTTT. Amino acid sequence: CAGRVATNEKLFF.